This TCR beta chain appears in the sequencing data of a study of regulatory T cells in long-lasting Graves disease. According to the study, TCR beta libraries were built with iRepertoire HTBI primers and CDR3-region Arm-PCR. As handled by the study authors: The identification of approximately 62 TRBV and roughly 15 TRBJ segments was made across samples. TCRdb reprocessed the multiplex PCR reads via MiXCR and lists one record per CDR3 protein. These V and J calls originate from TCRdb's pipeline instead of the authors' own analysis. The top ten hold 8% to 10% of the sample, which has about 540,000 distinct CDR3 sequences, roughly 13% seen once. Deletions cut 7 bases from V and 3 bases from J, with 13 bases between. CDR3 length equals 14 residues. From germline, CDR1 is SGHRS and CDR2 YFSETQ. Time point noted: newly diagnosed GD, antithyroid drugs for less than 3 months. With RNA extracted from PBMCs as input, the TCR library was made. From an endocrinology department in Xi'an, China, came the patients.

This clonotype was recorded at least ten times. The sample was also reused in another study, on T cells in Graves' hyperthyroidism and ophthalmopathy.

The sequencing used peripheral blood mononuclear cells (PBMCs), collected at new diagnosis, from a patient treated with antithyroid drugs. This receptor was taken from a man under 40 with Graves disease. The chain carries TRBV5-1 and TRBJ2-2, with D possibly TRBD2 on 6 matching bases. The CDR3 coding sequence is TGCGCCAGCGGGCAGGCGGGGCACACCGGGGAGCTGTTTTTT. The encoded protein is CASGQAGHTGELFF.